The 14 T cell receptor beta chains below all came from one sample that was sequenced in a study of CD8+ T cells in alopecia areata. RNA was extracted and reverse transcribed into cDNA as the sequencing template. Here immunoSEQ multiplex PCR was the method, and the copy in TCRdb shows in-frame clones only, minus some. The table lists 95,000 to 100,000 clones, roughly 64% of them singletons. The treatment denotes: oral pan-JAK inhibitor, 5-10 mg twice daily. The sequences come from CD8+ T cells sorted from blood, collected at week 4, from a patient treated with tofacitinib. The receptors were sampled from a human donor with alopecia areata.

This clone has only one observation. This chain links TRBV5-6 with TRBJ2-1, with D perhaps given as TRBD1 or TRBD2 (5 bases each). Germline CDR1 is SGHDT and CDR2 is YYEEEE. V gave up 3 bases and J gave up 0 bases, with 13 bases separating them. CDR3 size: 16 residues. Here the CDR3 DNA reads TGTGCCAGCAGCTACATCTCTGGGGGCTCCTACAATGAGCAGTTCTTC. It translates to CASSYISGGSYNEQFF.

J is TRBJ1-5 and V is TRBV27; 9 bases align to TRBD1. The length of the CDR3 is 16 residues. The J segment lost 7 bases and the V segment lost 2 bases, leaving 9 bases of the junction unmatched. Germline CDR1 reads MNHEY; CDR2 reads SMNVEV (reference sequence). In nucleotides, the CDR3 is TGTGCCAGCAGTTTAATGGGACAGGGATTCGGCCAGCCCCAGCATTTT. Its protein is CASSLMGQGFGQPQHF.

The chain is built from TRBV7-9 and TRBJ2-5; D possibly corresponds to TRBD1 (7 bases). V lost 1 base and J 5 bases, leaving 14 bases between the germline ends. The CDR3 is 15 residues long. Germline V lookup: CDR1 SEHNR, CDR2 FQNEAQ (reference sequence). The DNA for the CDR3 is TGTGCCAGCAGCTTAGAGTTGACAGGGAGGGAGACCCAGTACTTC. Protein: CASSLELTGRETQYF.

This chain uses TRBV5-1 with TRBJ2-7, with D tentatively TRBD1 or TRBD2 (5 bases each). The germline CDR1 and CDR2 sequences are SGHRS and YFSETQ. The length of the CDR3 is 15 residues. V lost 0 bases and J 0 bases, leaving 10 bases between the germline ends. The CDR3, as DNA: TGCGCCAGCAGCTTGGCCGTGGGGGTCTCCTACGAGCAGTACTTC. Amino acids: CASSLAVGVSYEQYF.

For the CDR3, the DNA is TGTGCCAGTACCGGATGGGGGAATCAGCCCCAGCATTTT. Its translation is CASTGWGNQPQHF. The chain has TRBV19 and TRBJ1-5, with D tentatively TRBD1 (5 bases). This CDR3 contains 13 residues. V was cut by 7 bases and J by 4 bases, with 11 bases left in between. Germline loops: CDR1 LNHDA, CDR2 SQIVND (reference sequence).

The rearrangement uses TRBV5-6 and TRBJ1-1; D gene uncertain. V shed 4 bases and J shed 3 bases, with 13 bases lying between them. The CDR3 sequence is 14 residues long. Germline CDR1 is SGHDT and CDR2 is YYEEEE. The CDR3 loop reads CASSHPLEDTEAFF. The CDR3, as DNA: TGTGCCAGCAGCCACCCACTTGAGGACACTGAAGCTTTCTTT.

V usage is TRBV7-3 and J usage is TRBJ2-5, with TRBD2 matching 9 bases. Germline CDR1 is SGHTA and CDR2 is FQGTGA. The length of the CDR3 is 17 residues. The V and J ends lost 7 bases and 3 bases, in that order; junction bases with no gene match: 15. The CDR3 DNA reads as TGTGCCAGCATCACGGTGCGAGGACTAGCGACCGAAGAGACCCAGTACTTC. It is translated as CASITVRGLATEETQYF.

The CDR3 region is CATQGKTGRRLETQYF. The DNA of the CDR3 is TGTGCCACCCAGGGCAAGACAGGGCGGCGGCTCGAGACCCAGTACTTC. The chain carries TRBV15 and TRBJ2-5; 7 bases are a match to TRBD1. V was clipped by 8 bases and J by 5 bases; unmatched bases: 17. This CDR3 region has 16 residues. Germline CDR1 is LNHNV and CDR2 is YYDKDF (reference sequence).

This clone was detected a few times. This rearrangement joins TRBV7-3 to TRBJ1-6; no clear D gene. Germline CDR1 reads SGHTA; CDR2 reads FQGTGA. This CDR3 contains 13 residues. Trimming took 0 bases from V and 7 from J, leaving 4 bases between them. The CDR3 sequence: CASSLTENSPLHF. The DNA for the CDR3 is TGTGCCAGCAGCTTAACGGAAAATTCACCCCTCCACTTT.

V is TRBV7-9 and J is TRBJ2-5; TRBD2 matches at 9 bases. Germline CDR1 and CDR2: SEHNR and FQNEAQ (reference sequence). This CDR3 contains 17 residues. V shed 0 bases, J shed 0 bases, and the junction held 5 bases outside the gene matches. The CDR3 here is CASSLAQLAGDQETQYF. CDR3 nucleotides: TGTGCCAGCAGCTTAGCGCAATTAGCGGGGGACCAAGAGACCCAGTACTTC. Supplemented by reference TRBV7-9 and TRBJ2-5, the full variable domain reads DTGVSQNPRHKITKRGQNVTFRCDPISEHNRLYWYRQTLGQGPEFLTYFQNEAQLEKSRLLSDRFSAERPKGSFSTLEIQRTEQGDSAMYLCASSLAQLAGDQETQYFGPGTRLLVL.

The chain recombines TRBV9 with TRBJ2-2; the match to TRBD2 covers 9 bases. CDR3 size: 16 residues. Germline assignment: CDR1 SGDLS and CDR2 YYNGEE. The ends lost 3 bases at V and 0 bases at J; junction bases unmatched: 3. The CDR3 DNA follows: TGTGCCAGCAGCGCCTTAGCGGGGGCGAACACCGGGGAGCTGTTTTTT. Translation: CASSALAGANTGELFF.

V gene TRBV5-3 combines with J gene TRBJ2-7; no definite D call. TRBV5-3 is flagged as an ORF with uncertain function. Trimming removed 8 bases at V and 7 bases at J, with 16 bases between. This CDR3 spans 12 amino acids. The CDR3 sequence is CASSLTTGEQYF. CDR3 DNA sequence: TGTGCCAGCAGCCTGACAACCGGGGAGCAGTACTTC.

V usage is TRBV9 and J usage is TRBJ2-7; D might be TRBD2 (6 bases). CDR1 is SGDLS and CDR2 is YYNGEE in the germline V gene. The CDR3 runs to 13 residues. Deletions cut 4 bases from V and 2 bases from J, with 10 bases between. The CDR3 DNA sequence: TGTGCCAGCAGCACGGACTATACCTACGAGCAGTACTTC. The encoded protein is CASSTDYTYEQYF.

The genes are TRBV29-1 and TRBJ2-1; D may be TRBD2 (5 bases). V gave up 0 bases and J gave up 10 bases, with 19 bases separating them. Germline V gene lookup returns CDR1 SQVTM and CDR2 ANQGSEA. The CDR3 extends over 15 amino acids. The CDR3 sequence is CSVEDARGGRAEQFF. The CDR3 DNA reads TGCAGCGTTGAAGACGCCCGGGGTGGGCGGGCCGAGCAGTTCTTC.